This is a list of T cell receptor beta chains from one sample in a study of blood T cell repertoires in COVID-19. The method was immunoSEQ multiplex PCR; TCRdb's version includes in-frame clones alone and lacks a portion of them. The sample holds over 200,000 clones, more than 65% seen once. Source material: peripheral blood. These receptors all come from a man aged 35-49 years who had recovered from COVID-19. CDR3s include the opening cysteine and the closing phenylalanine or tryptophan. A D gene is named only where the DNA matches it firmly. Clone size appears in some rows only: once, few, many, or a class for an expanded clone.

CASSPRFGSSYNEQFF | TGTGCCAGCAGCCCCCGGTTCGGGAGCTCCTACAATGAGCAGTTCTTC | TRBJ2-1 | TRBV5-6 | - | once
CASSFNSPGQGGNTIYF | TGTGCCAGCAGCTTTAACTCTCCCGGACAGGGGGGAAACACCATATATTTT | TRBJ1-3 | TRBV7-2 | TRBD1 | -
CASKRGSNESSYNSPLHF | TGCGCCAGCAAGCGCGGGTCTAATGAGAGCTCCTATAATTCACCCCTCCACTTT | TRBJ1-6 | TRBV5-1 | - | -
CATSRDRGISEQYF | TGTGCCACCAGCAGGGACAGGGGAATAAGCGAGCAGTACTTC | TRBJ2-7 | TRBV15 | TRBD1 | -
CASRGSLNTGELFF | TGTGCCTCCAGGGGCAGCCTGAACACCGGGGAGCTGTTTTTT | TRBJ2-2 | TRBV2 | - | -
CASSHGTSGAPGELFF | TGTGCCAGCAGCCATGGGACTAGCGGGGCCCCTGGGGAGCTGTTTTTT | TRBJ2-2 | TRBV3-1/TRBV3-2 | TRBD2 | -
CASSLNPGSGYTF | TGTGCCAGCAGCCTTAACCCAGGCTCTGGCTACACCTTC | TRBJ1-2 | TRBV12-3/TRBV12-4 | - | -
CAWSKQGLNYGYTF | TGTGCCTGGAGTAAACAGGGCCTTAACTATGGCTACACCTTC | TRBJ1-2 | TRBV30 | - | -
CASSEGTPISDYEQYF | TGTGCCAGCAGTGAAGGGACACCAATTTCTGACTACGAGCAGTACTTC | TRBJ2-7 | TRBV6-1 | - | -
CSASRGPANEKLFF | TGCAGTGCTAGTCGCGGGCCCGCTAATGAAAAACTGTTTTTT | TRBJ1-4 | TRBV20-1 | - | once
CASSWGPGTEAFF | TGTGCCAGCAGTTGGGGGCCGGGCACTGAAGCTTTCTTT | TRBJ1-1 | TRBV27 | - | few
CASSQDRSVETQYF | TGTGCCAGCAGCCAAGACAGAAGTGTAGAGACCCAGTACTTC | TRBJ2-5 | TRBV7-9 | - | -
CASSAGQGGNQPQHF | TGTGCCAGCAGCGCGGGACAGGGAGGCAATCAGCCCCAGCATTTT | TRBJ1-5 | TRBV7-8 | TRBD1 | -
CASSSGGGGNTIYF | TGTGCCAGCAGTTCGGGGGGGGGTGGAAACACCATATATTTT | TRBJ1-3 | TRBV28 | - | -